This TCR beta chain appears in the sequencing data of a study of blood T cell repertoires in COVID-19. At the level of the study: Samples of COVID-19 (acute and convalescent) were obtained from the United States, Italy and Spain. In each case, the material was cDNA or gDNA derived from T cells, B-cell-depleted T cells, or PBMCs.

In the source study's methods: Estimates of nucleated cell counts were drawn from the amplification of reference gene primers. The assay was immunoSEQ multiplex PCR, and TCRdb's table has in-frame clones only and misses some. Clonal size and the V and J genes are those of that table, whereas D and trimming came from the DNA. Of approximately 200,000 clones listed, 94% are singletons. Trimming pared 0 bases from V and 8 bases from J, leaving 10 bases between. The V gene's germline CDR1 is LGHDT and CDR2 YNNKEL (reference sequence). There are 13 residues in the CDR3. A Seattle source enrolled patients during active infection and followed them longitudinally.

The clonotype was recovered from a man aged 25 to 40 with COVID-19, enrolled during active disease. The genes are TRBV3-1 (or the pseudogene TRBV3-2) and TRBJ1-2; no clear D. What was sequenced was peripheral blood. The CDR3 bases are TGTGCCAGCAGCCAAGATCGCCAGGCGGGCTACACCTTC. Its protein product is CASSQDRQAGYTF.